Each of the 18 T cell receptor beta chains below was sequenced from the same sample in a study of spatial heterogeneity in lung cancer. TCRdb re-analysed the 5' RACE reads in MiXCR, keeping a single row per CDR3 protein. The sample has about 48,000 distinct CDR3 sequences, roughly 5% seen once. Time point given: sample taken at primary tumor resection. Sample: PBMCs, taken at surgery. The source is a male donor with early-stage non-small cell lung cancer.

The sample holds a few counts of this clonotype. The V call is TRBV10-3, the J call TRBJ2-3, with 10 positions matching TRBD2. This CDR3 has 17 amino acids. Germline V gene sequence: CDR1 ENHRY, CDR2 SYGVKD. V trimming: 3 bases; J trimming: 6 bases; junction bases outside the gene matches: 12. In DNA form, the CDR3 reads TGTGCCATCAGTGACCGCTCGCTAGCGGGAGAAAGGGATACGCAGTATTTT. It translates to CAISDRSLAGERDTQYF.

The table lists this clonotype with many counts. V gene TRBV7-9 combines with J gene TRBJ1-1, with D unresolved. Trimming removed 1 base at V and 4 bases at J, with 10 bases between. CDR1 is SEHNR, CDR2 FQNEAQ, per germline (reference sequence). The CDR3 spans 14 residues. The chain's CDR3 is CASSLVAWGTEAFF. CDR3 in DNA: TGTGCCAGCAGCTTAGTTGCTTGGGGCACTGAAGCTTTCTTT. The variable domain in full, completed from reference TRBV7-9 and TRBJ1-1, reads DTGVSQNPRHKITKRGQNVTFRCDPISEHNRLYWYRQTLGQGPEFLTYFQNEAQLEKSRLLSDRFSAERPKGSFSTLEIQRTEQGDSAMYLCASSLVAWGTEAFFGQGTRLTVV.

The chain has TRBV6-7 and TRBJ2-6; the D is unclear. TRBV6-7 is an open reading frame whose function is uncertain. V shed 4 bases and J shed 0 bases, with 13 bases lying between them. The CDR3 has 17 residues. The CDR3 DNA reads as TGTGCCAGCAGTTCCGTGTACAGCCTCTCTGGGGCCAACGTCCTGACTTTC. Translation gives CASSSVYSLSGANVLTF.

This clonotype was recorded many times. The V call is TRBV24-1, the J call TRBJ2-3; 9 bases fit TRBD2. The germline V gene has CDR1 KGHDR and CDR2 SFDVKD. V gave up 4 bases and J gave up 2 bases; unmatched junction bases: 18. This CDR3 spans 20 amino acids. This CDR3 reads CATSDPVEAGGVLITDTQYF. In DNA form, the CDR3 reads TGTGCCACCAGTGACCCCGTCGAAGCGGGAGGCGTTCTGATCACAGATACGCAGTATTTT.

In its sample, this clonotype was seen many times. The chain joins TRBV6-1 to TRBJ2-7; D gene unclear. This CDR3 comprises 15 residues. In germline, CDR1 is MNHNS, CDR2 SASEGT. V shed 4 bases and J shed 0 bases, with 13 bases lying between them. CDR3 sequence reads: CASSASGRSSYEQYF. The CDR3 bases are TGTGCCAGCAGTGCTTCTGGCAGGTCCTCCTACGAGCAGTACTTC.

At least ten counts were recorded for this clonotype. The chain combines TRBV12-3 or TRBV12-4 with TRBJ1-1; D may be TRBD1 (5 bases). The CDR3 spans 14 residues. The V gene lost 6 bases and the J gene lost 5 bases, with 16 bases spanning the gap. The CDR3 nucleotides are TGTGCCAGCAGATGGGGACCATTGGAGACTGAAGCTTTCTTT. Translated: CASRWGPLETEAFF.

This clonotype was counted ten times or more. The chain links TRBV6-6 to TRBJ2-7, with 9 bases lining up with TRBD1. Germline trimming cut 4 bases from V and 2 bases from J; bases unmatched to any gene: 12. Germline V gene lookup returns CDR1 MNHNY and CDR2 SVGAGI (reference sequence). The CDR3 covers 17 residues. The CDR3 here is CASSFAPPGQGTYEQYF. The CDR3 nucleotides are TGTGCCAGCAGTTTCGCGCCCCCGGGACAGGGTACCTACGAGCAGTACTTC.

This clonotype was counted at least ten times. The J gene is TRBJ2-5, the V gene TRBV7-2; weak D call: TRBD2 (5 bases). The CDR3 consists of 14 residues. Trimming left V 8 bases short and J 4 bases short, with 17 bases between. Germline values: CDR1 SGHTA, CDR2 FQGNSA. The CDR3 coding sequence is TGTGCCAGCGGAGAGGTCCCACGGGGAGAGACCCAGTACTTC. Protein product: CASGEVPRGETQYF. The full variable domain, in which reference TRBV7-2 and TRBJ2-5 provide the parts outside the CDR3, is GAGVSQSPSNKVTEKGKDVELRCDPISGHTALYWYRQSLGQGLEFLIYFQGNSAPDKSGLPSDRFSAERTGGSVSTLTIQRTQQEDSAVYLCASGEVPRGETQYFGPGTRLLVL.

This clonotype was counted many times. The V call is TRBV5-1, the J call TRBJ1-1; D gene uncertain. The V end was cut by 2 bases, the J end by 1 base, with 9 bases between. Germline CDR1 and CDR2: SGHRS and YFSETQ. This CDR3 has 14 residues. DNA of the CDR3: TGCGCCAGCAGCTTAATTTCGGAGAACACTGAAGCTTTCTTT. Translating it yields CASSLISENTEAFF.

This clonotype was counted at least ten times. The chain has TRBV7-9 and TRBJ2-2; D may be TRBD1 (7 bases). The length of the CDR3 is 15 residues. Trimming removed 4 bases at V and 4 bases at J, with 13 bases between. In germline, CDR1 is SEHNR, CDR2 FQNEAQ (reference sequence). The CDR3 DNA reads TGTGCCAGCAGCTCAGGGGGGAGAAGCACCGGGGAGCTGTTTTTT. Translated, it gives CASSSGGRSTGELFF.

This clonotype was counted many times. The chain employs TRBV5-1 and TRBJ2-1, with 9 bases lining up with TRBD2. Germline CDR1 and CDR2: SGHRS and YFSETQ. The trim removed 3 bases at V and 4 bases at J, leaving 8 bases unmatched. The CDR3 runs 16 residues. CDR3: CASSSLTSGPYNEQFF. DNA for the CDR3: TGCGCCAGCAGCTCCCTTACTAGCGGGCCTTACAATGAGCAGTTCTTC.

This clonotype has a count of ten or more. This rearrangement joins TRBV12-3 or TRBV12-4 to TRBJ1-5, with D possibly TRBD1 on 6 matching bases. The CDR3 contains 15 residues. V was cut by 8 bases and J by 3 bases, with 17 bases left in between. The CDR3 protein is CASGPGAGDNQPQHF. The CDR3 coding sequence is TGTGCCAGCGGACCCGGGGCAGGGGACAATCAGCCCCAGCATTTT.

At least ten counts were recorded for this clonotype. J is TRBJ2-1 and V is TRBV12-3 or TRBV12-4; D could derive from TRBD1 or TRBD2 (5 bases each). V was clipped by 5 bases and J by 9 bases, with 14 bases between them. The CDR3 totals 13 residues. As DNA, the CDR3 is TGTGCCAGCAGTGAGGGACGACGGAGTGAGCAGTTCTTC. Its translation: CASSEGRRSEQFF.

This clonotype was detected ten times or more. The rearrangement joins TRBV7-6 to TRBJ2-1, with TRBD2 matching 10 bases. The CDR3 extends over 15 amino acids. Germline assignment: CDR1 SGHVS and CDR2 FNYEAQ. The CDR3 DNA is TGTGCAGTGCTCCTACTAGCGGGAAGGGGCAATGAGCAGTTCTTC. Amino acid sequence: CAVLLLAGRGNEQFF.

On this clonotype: This may arise from a read error, as a much more abundant clone is one base away. V usage is TRBV24-1 and J usage is TRBJ2-4; D is perhaps TRBD1 (7 bases). The CDR3 has 11 residues. V lost 7 bases and J 9 bases, leaving 9 bases between the germline ends. Germline values: CDR1 KGHDR, CDR2 SFDVKD. The CDR3: CATSQGGIQYF. The CDR3 bases are TGTGCCACCAGCCAGGGGGGCATTCAGTACTTC.

In its sample, this clonotype was seen many times. The rearrangement joins TRBV20-1 to TRBJ1-1; D is unresolved. Looked up from germline, CDR1 is DFQATT and CDR2 is SNEGSKA (reference sequence). CDR3 size: 12 residues. V dropped 0 bases and J dropped 7 bases, with 9 bases sitting between them. The CDR3 spells CSAREGSLEAFF. CDR3 bases: TGCAGTGCTAGAGAGGGCAGCCTTGAAGCTTTCTTT.

The sample holds many counts of this clonotype. The chain couples TRBV7-2 to TRBJ2-5, with TRBD2 matching over 8 bases. This CDR3 has 15 residues. The germline gives CDR1 SGHTA, CDR2 FQGNSA. Trimming cost V 0 bases and J 5 bases; bases outside gene matches: 5. The CDR3 nucleotides read TGTGCCAGCAGCTTAGCGAGCGGGAGTCGCGAGACCCAGTACTTC. It specifies CASSLASGSRETQYF. Combining the CDR3 with reference TRBV7-2 and TRBJ2-5 gives the whole variable domain GAGVSQSPSNKVTEKGKDVELRCDPISGHTALYWYRQSLGQGLEFLIYFQGNSAPDKSGLPSDRFSAERTGGSVSTLTIQRTQQEDSAVYLCASSLASGSRETQYFGPGTRLLVL.

The rearrangement uses TRBV14 and TRBJ2-7; TRBD1 might be the D (7 bases). This CDR3 comprises 14 residues. Looked up from germline, CDR1 is SGHDN and CDR2 is FVKESK. V lost 4 bases, J lost 2 bases, and 12 bases lay in between. CDR3 protein: CASSRRGLPYEQYF. CDR3 DNA: TGTGCCAGCAGCCGGAGGGGGCTACCCTACGAGCAGTACTTC.